What follows are 12 T cell receptor beta chains derived from one specimen sequenced in a study of blood T cell repertoires in COVID-19. Sequencing used immunoSEQ multiplex PCR; TCRdb keeps in-frame clones, though not all of them. Of about 230,000 clones in the sample, 85% to 90% are singletons; the top ten hold more than 9%. Material: peripheral blood. These receptors were obtained from a man aged 50 or older with COVID-19, enrolled during active disease.

The chain joins TRBV15 to TRBJ2-7; 9 nucleotides align to TRBD1. The ends lost 1 base at V and 6 bases at J; junction bases unmatched: 4. CDR1 LNHNV and CDR2 YYDKDF come from the germline V gene (reference sequence). The CDR3 contains 14 residues. CDR3 sequence reads: CATSRVSTGGEQYF. CDR3 DNA: TGTGCCACCAGCAGAGTTTCGACAGGGGGCGAGCAGTACTTC.

To note about this clone: The same CDR3 arises from other DNA sequences in this sample as well. The V call is TRBV11-2, the J call TRBJ2-1; 8 bases align to TRBD2. Germline CDR1 reads SGHAT; CDR2 reads FQNNGV. V gave up 1 base and J gave up 7 bases; unmatched junction bases: 3. The CDR3 spans 14 residues. CDR3 DNA sequence: TGTGCCAGCAGCTTAGCGGGGGGGCTTAATGAGCAGTTCTTC. Its protein is CASSLAGGLNEQFF. Complete variable domain (other parts from reference TRBV11-2 and TRBJ2-1): EAGVAQSPRYKIIEKRQSVAFWCNPISGHATLYWYQQILGQGPKLLIQFQNNGVVDDSQLPKDRFSAERLKGVDSTLKIQPAKLEDSAVYLCASSLAGGLNEQFFGPGTRLTVL.

The genes are TRBV6-2 or TRBV6-3 and TRBJ2-3; 8 bases match TRBD2. The CDR3 is made up of 18 amino acids. The junction had 10 bases not matched to a gene; V was cut back by 0 bases and J by 2 bases. Germline V gene data show CDR1 as MNHEY and CDR2 as SVGEGT. The CDR3 nucleotides are TGTGCCAGCAGTTACTCGAGGGCACTAGCGGTGGACACAGATACGCAGTATTTT. It specifies CASSYSRALAVDTDTQYF.

The table lists this clone with a count of one. V and J are TRBV19 and TRBJ2-7, with 9 bases that match TRBD1. CDR3 length equals 16 residues. The ends lost 5 bases at V and 3 bases at J; junction bases unmatched: 11. Per germline, CDR1 LNHDA and CDR2 SQIVND (reference sequence). The CDR3 DNA reads TGTGCCAGTAGTTATTCCTCCGGGACAGGGATCTACGAGCAGTACTTC. Encoded protein: CASSYSSGTGIYEQYF. The full variable domain, with the rest looked up from reference TRBV19 and TRBJ2-7, is DGGITQSPKYLFRKEGQNVTLSCEQNLNHDAMYWYRQDPGQGLRLIYYSQIVNDFQKGDIAEGYSVSREKKESFPLTVTSAQKNPTAFYLCASSYSSGTGIYEQYFGPGTRLTVT.

J is TRBJ1-2 and V is TRBV27; D gene ambiguous. The ends were cut back, 0 bases at V and 4 bases at J, with 12 bases in the middle. The CDR3 runs to 15 residues. Germline CDR1 reads MNHEY; CDR2 reads SMNVEV (reference sequence). The CDR3 region is CASSLSRGPAYGYTF. CDR3 nucleotides: TGTGCCAGCAGTTTATCTCGAGGCCCCGCCTATGGCTACACCTTC.

The chain has TRBV5-5 and TRBJ1-6; TRBD1 agrees at 8 bases. The CDR3 totals 14 residues. Germline trimming cut 2 bases from V and 9 bases from J; bases unmatched to any gene: 4. Germline CDR1 SGHKS, CDR2 YYEKEE (reference sequence). CDR3 coding DNA: TGTGCCAGCAGCTTCGGGACAGGAGGTTCACCCCTCCACTTT. As protein: CASSFGTGGSPLHF.

This clone was seen a handful of times. The rearrangement uses TRBV2 and TRBJ2-7; no reliable D call. The V and J ends lost 4 bases and 7 bases respectively, with 8 bases between them. Germline V CDR1 and CDR2: SNHLY, FYNNEI. The length of the CDR3 is 11 residues. The CDR3 DNA is TGTGCCAGCAGTGGGTCAGTAGAGCAGTACTTC. The encoded protein is CASSGSVEQYF.

The chain joins TRBV4-3 to TRBJ1-3, with no clear D. Germline CDR1 is LGHNA and CDR2 is YSLEER. The CDR3 covers 16 residues. Trimming took off 4 bases at V and 2 bases at J, with 15 bases between the two ends. The CDR3 region has the DNA TGCGCCAGCAGCCCCACTCTCCCGGGAGCTGGAAACACCATATATTTT. Translation: CASSPTLPGAGNTIYF.

The chain is built from TRBV28 and TRBJ1-5, with D perhaps matching TRBD1 (5 bases). CDR3 length: 13 residues. Germline V gives CDR1 MDHEN, CDR2 SYDVKM. V shed 1 base and J shed 10 bases, with 11 bases lying between them. The CDR3 region has the DNA TGTGCCAGCAGTTTATTGGGGGGTGGACCCCAGCATTTT. Protein: CASSLLGGGPQHF.

The CDR3: CASSQTGGYGYTF. In nucleotides, the CDR3 is TGTGCCAGCAGCCAAACGGGGGGGTATGGCTACACCTTC. This chain links TRBV6-5 with TRBJ1-2; D perhaps matches TRBD1 (5 bases). In germline, CDR1 is MNHEY, CDR2 SVGAGI. The ends were cut back, 6 bases at V and 5 bases at J, with 13 bases in the middle. The CDR3 totals 13 residues.

The chain carries TRBV11-2 and TRBJ2-1; a weak D match, TRBD2 (5 bases). The V end was cut by 2 bases, the J end by 0 bases, with 14 bases between. The germline gives CDR1 SGHAT, CDR2 FQNNGV. CDR3 size: 17 residues. CDR3 sequence: CASSLWSGPSSYNEQFF. The CDR3 nucleotides read TGTGCCAGCAGCTTATGGAGCGGACCGAGCTCCTACAATGAGCAGTTCTTC. Using reference TRBV11-2 and TRBJ2-1 for the parts outside the CDR3, the full variable domain is EAGVAQSPRYKIIEKRQSVAFWCNPISGHATLYWYQQILGQGPKLLIQFQNNGVVDDSQLPKDRFSAERLKGVDSTLKIQPAKLEDSAVYLCASSLWSGPSSYNEQFFGPGTRLTVL.

This chain links TRBV7-2 with TRBJ2-7; D perhaps matches TRBD2 (6 bases). Germline lookup yields CDR1 SGHTA and CDR2 FQGNSA. Deletions cut 2 bases from V and 7 bases from J, with 18 bases between. The CDR3 extends over 15 amino acids. CDR3 in amino acids: CASSLLSGRLGEQYF. The CDR3 region has the DNA TGTGCCAGCAGCTTATTATCCGGGAGATTGGGTGAGCAGTACTTC.